Listed here are 3 T cell receptor beta chains from one sample, sequenced in a study of blood T cell repertoires in COVID-19. Sequencing was performed with immunoSEQ multiplex PCR; in TCRdb, only in-frame clones are kept and a portion is missing. Seen here are 35,000 to 45,000 clones, about 88% observed once, and the top ten hold around 2.4%. Material: peripheral blood. The receptors were gathered from a human donor in a cohort sampled during active COVID-19.

The rearrangement links TRBV6-5 to TRBJ1-6; TRBD1 matches 10 bases. The length of the CDR3 is 15 residues. V lost 2 bases to trimming and J lost 8 bases; unmatched junction nucleotides: 3. CDR1 is MNHEY and CDR2 is SVGAGI in the germline V gene. This chain's CDR3 is CASSYRGTGDSPLHF. CDR3 coding DNA: TGTGCCAGCAGTTACAGAGGGACAGGGGATTCACCCCTCCACTTT.

V is TRBV6-1 and J is TRBJ1-2; 8 bases fit TRBD1. Germline CDR1 and CDR2: MNHNS and SASEGT. This CDR3 spans 16 amino acids. V was clipped by 3 bases and J by 7 bases; unmatched bases: 13. CDR3 in amino acids: CASSDGAGGIGFGYTF. CDR3 sequence (DNA): TGTGCCAGCAGTGATGGGGCAGGGGGCATTGGATTTGGCTACACCTTC.

The rearrangement uses TRBV10-1 and TRBJ1-6, with TRBD1 matching 8 bases. Germline V lookup: CDR1 WNHNN, CDR2 SYGVQD (reference sequence). V lost 8 bases to trimming and J lost 7 bases; unmatched junction nucleotides: 7. This CDR3 is built from 14 residues. The DNA for the CDR3 is TGCGCCAGCGGTACAGGGGGGACAAATTCACCCCTCCACTTT. Translated: CASGTGGTNSPLHF.